The 4 T cell receptor beta chains below come from one sample, sequenced in a study of shared clonotypes between healthy human individuals. Clones were read by immunoSEQ multiplex PCR, and TCRdb kept only the in-frame ones, dropping some. The sample lists approximately 350,000 clones, approximately 79% occurring once. The sequencing sample was made of memory CD4+ T cells sorted from blood. The subset was: CD45RA-negative fraction. These receptors all come from a man in his thirties or forties in good health.

The V gene is TRBV6-5, the J gene TRBJ1-2; TRBD1 matches at 7 bases. Germline values: CDR1 MNHEY, CDR2 SVGAGI. The CDR3 consists of 14 residues. The V and J ends lost 0 bases and 4 bases, in that order; junction bases with no gene match: 2. The CDR3: CASSYSGGGYGYTF. CDR3 DNA sequence: TGTGCCAGCAGTTACTCAGGGGGCGGCTATGGCTACACCTTC.

This chain connects TRBV15 to TRBJ1-2, with D possibly being TRBD1 (5 bases). Germline-derived CDR1 and CDR2 are LNHNV and YYDKDF (reference sequence). Trimming removed 0 bases at V and 5 bases at J, with 13 bases between. The CDR3 is made up of 15 amino acids. CDR3 sequence: CATSRDSRVYYGYTF. CDR3 in DNA: TGTGCCACCAGCAGAGATTCCAGGGTTTATTATGGCTACACCTTC.

The rearrangement links TRBV19 to TRBJ2-7, with D tentatively TRBD1 (6 bases). V lost 3 bases, J lost 10 bases, and 16 bases lay in between. CDR3 length equals 13 residues. Germline CDR1 and CDR2: LNHDA and SQIVND (reference sequence). The CDR3 sequence is CASSMRHQGPQYF. CDR3 in DNA: TGTGCCAGTAGTATGCGCCATCAGGGGCCTCAGTACTTC.

V is TRBV15 and J is TRBJ1-1, with D tentatively TRBD1 (5 bases). The germline gives CDR1 LNHNV, CDR2 YYDKDF (reference sequence). This CDR3 is 13 amino acids long. Deletions cut 3 bases from V and 5 bases from J, with 10 bases between. The CDR3 sequence is CATSRGWGTEAFF. The DNA for the CDR3 is TGTGCCACCAGCAGGGGTTGGGGGACTGAAGCTTTCTTT.